Sequencing of this TCR beta chain was carried out in a study of blood T cell repertoires in COVID-19. For the study at large: Whether acute or convalescent, the COVID-19 samples came from the United States, Italy and Spain. In each case, the material was cDNA or gDNA derived from T cells, B-cell-depleted T cells, or PBMCs.

This study enrolled people aged about 18 to 95 from about two dozen US geographic areas. Categorization into cohorts depended on clinical history that participants reported. Libraries were prepared by immunoSEQ multiplex PCR; TCRdb keeps only in-frame clonotypes and omits some of them. The sample lists almost 250,000 clones; 70% to 90% were seen once. CDR3 length: 13 residues. CDR1 and CDR2 (germline): KGHSH, LQKENI. V was trimmed by 2 bases and J by 11 bases, leaving 15 bases between them. Sample: PBMCs or T cells enriched from blood (not recorded which). The rearrangement joins TRBV18 to TRBJ1-1, with D perhaps matching TRBD1 (6 bases). This sequence originates from a woman in her forties or fifties with acute COVID-19. The CDR3 loop reads CASSPKMAGDAFF. The CDR3 DNA reads TGTGCCAGCTCACCAAAGATGGCAGGGGATGCTTTCTTT. The full variable domain, its missing parts supplied by reference TRBV18 and TRBJ1-1, is NAGVMQNPRHLVRRRGQEARLRCSPMKGHSHVYWYRQLPEEGLKFMVYLQKENIIDESGMPKERFSAEFPKEGPSILRIQQVVRGDSAAYFCASSPKMAGDAFFGQGTRLTVV.